A selection of T cell receptor beta chains follows, all from one sample in a study of blood T cells in healthy people across ages. One entry per CDR3 protein results from TCRdb running MiXCR on the 5' RACE reads. Among about 580,000 distinct CDR3 sequences listed, about 45% were seen once. The sample comprised blood. All receptors derive from a man older than 75 in good health. CDR3s include the opening cysteine and the closing phenylalanine or tryptophan.

V gene	J gene	CDR3 protein
TRBV13	NA	CASSWGPGDEQYF
TRBV29-1	TRBJ1-2	CSTQVGQRLGGYTF
TRBV11-2	TRBJ2-1	CASSYRTEPYNEQFF
TRBV6-6	TRBJ1-2	CASSLKGAGRNYGYTF
TRBV16	TRBJ2-7	CASSLGEGPPYEQYF
TRBV7-8	TRBJ2-1	CASSRILSGGANEQFF
TRBV7-9	TRBJ2-3	CASGQQDTQYF
TRBV11-2	TRBJ2-5	CASSLAGVENEQYF
TRBV4-3	TRBJ2-1	CASSQVRVPSPSHEQFF
TRBV27	TRBJ1-4	CASSLFRLGGNEKLFF
TRBV12-3/TRBV12-4	TRBJ1-5	CASTPGNNQPQHF
TRBV4-1	TRBJ2-3	CASSQDPLAGGLGTDTQYF
TRBV6-5	TRBJ1-2	CASSYSGAHGYTF
TRBV4-3	TRBJ1-1	CASSQGWDRVKTEAFF
TRBV12-3/TRBV12-4	NA	CASSTGLIYEQYF
TRBV29-1	TRBJ2-3	CSVISSTDTQYF
TRBV7-2	TRBJ2-1	CASSLEVSAYNEQFF
TRBV5-1	TRBJ2-5	CASSLEGTGSQETQYF
TRBV28	TRBJ2-7	CASSLPGTGMYEQYF
TRBV7-2	TRBJ2-5	CASSERVRETQYF
TRBV6-5	TRBJ1-6	CASSDRDRGSPLHF
TRBV5-1	TRBJ2-1	CASSLGTGNYNEQFF
TRBV9	TRBJ2-1	CASSVAAGSNEQFF
TRBV12-3/TRBV12-4	TRBJ2-7	CASSGTRSGEQYF
TRBV7-3	TRBJ2-3	CASSLRGGQLDTQYF
TRBV4-3	TRBJ2-1	CASSQDRGGYYNEQFF
TRBV3-1	TRBJ2-3	CASSKDPEVPTQYF
TRBV2	NA	CASTSAVIQETQYF
TRBV6-6	TRBJ2-7	CASSDHRDNDQYF
TRBV28	TRBJ2-7	CASSSPTSGSSYGQYF
TRBV20-1	TRBJ2-3	CSATHGPPSRTDTQYF
TRBV7-9	TRBJ1-2	CASRTEYYGYTF
TRBV6-1	TRBJ1-2	CASSQSTQEYGYTF
TRBV20-1	TRBJ2-1	CSATAGINEQFF
TRBV6-5	TRBJ2-5	CASSSGWRGETQYF
TRBV4-2	TRBJ2-7	CASSQRSGRDEQYF